The following is a T cell receptor beta chain sequence with its context. The antigen is not known. The sample comes from a study of shared clonotypes between healthy human individuals. Points from the study as a whole: Rarefaction indicated that sorted-subset sequencing remained incomplete although depth was large.

CDR3 length: 15 residues. With 5 bases removed from V and 0 bases from J, the gap between germline ends came to 13 bases. CDR1 is MNHNS, CDR2 SASEGT, per germline. Clones were sequenced by immunoSEQ multiplex PCR, and TCRdb holds only the in-frame ones, with some missing. The sample includes over 2 million clones, around 95% of them seen just once. The sequenced sample was naive CD4+ T cells sorted from blood. The subset here: CD45RA+ positively selected. The chain employs TRBV6-1 and TRBJ2-5; unclear D gene. The clonotype comes from a man between 18 and 35 years old in good health. The CDR3 DNA follows: TGTGCCAGCAGTAACTTCGAGTGGTACCAAGAGACCCAGTACTTC. Encoded protein: CASSNFEWYQETQYF.